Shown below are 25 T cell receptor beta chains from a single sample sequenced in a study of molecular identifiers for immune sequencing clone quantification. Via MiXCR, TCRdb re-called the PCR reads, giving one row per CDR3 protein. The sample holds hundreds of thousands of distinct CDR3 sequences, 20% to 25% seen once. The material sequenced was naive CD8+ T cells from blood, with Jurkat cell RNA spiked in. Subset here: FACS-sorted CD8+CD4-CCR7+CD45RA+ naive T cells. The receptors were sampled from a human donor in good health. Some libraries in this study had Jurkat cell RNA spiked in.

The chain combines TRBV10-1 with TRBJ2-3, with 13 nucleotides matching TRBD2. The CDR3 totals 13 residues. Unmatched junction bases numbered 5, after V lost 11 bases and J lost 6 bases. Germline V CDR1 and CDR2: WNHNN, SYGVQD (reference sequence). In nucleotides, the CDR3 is TGCGCCGTCGGGACTAGCGGGGCGGATACGCAGTATTTT. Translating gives CAVGTSGADTQYF.

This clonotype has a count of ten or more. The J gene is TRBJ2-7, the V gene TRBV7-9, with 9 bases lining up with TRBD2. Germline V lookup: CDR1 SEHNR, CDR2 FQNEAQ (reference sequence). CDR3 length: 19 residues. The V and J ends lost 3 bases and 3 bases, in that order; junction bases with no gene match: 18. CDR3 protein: CASSLGSGSVPQTYYEQYF. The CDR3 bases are TGTGCCAGCAGCTTGGGTAGCGGGAGCGTACCTCAAACCTACTACGAGCAGTACTTC.

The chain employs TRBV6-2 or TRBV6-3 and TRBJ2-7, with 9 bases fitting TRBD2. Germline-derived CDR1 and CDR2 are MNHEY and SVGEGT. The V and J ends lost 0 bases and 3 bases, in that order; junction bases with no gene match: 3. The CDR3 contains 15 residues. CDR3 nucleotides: TGTGCCAGCAGTTACTCCAGCGGGGGGTGCTACGAGCAGTACTTC. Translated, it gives CASSYSSGGCYEQYF.

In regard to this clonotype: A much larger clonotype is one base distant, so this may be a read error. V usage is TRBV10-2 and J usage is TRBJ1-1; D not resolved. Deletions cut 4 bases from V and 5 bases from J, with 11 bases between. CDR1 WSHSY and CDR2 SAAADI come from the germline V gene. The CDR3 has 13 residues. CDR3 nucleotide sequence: TGCGCCAGCAGTGCGTCGGGGAGGACTGAAGCTTTCTTT. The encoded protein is CASSASGRTEAFF.

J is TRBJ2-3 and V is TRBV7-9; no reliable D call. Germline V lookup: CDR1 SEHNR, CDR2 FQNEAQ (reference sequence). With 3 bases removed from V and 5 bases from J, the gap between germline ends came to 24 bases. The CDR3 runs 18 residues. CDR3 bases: TGTGCCAGCAGCTTGGGTCTAGGAAGGAAAGTTGTGGGAGATACGCAGTATTTT. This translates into CASSLGLGRKVVGDTQYF. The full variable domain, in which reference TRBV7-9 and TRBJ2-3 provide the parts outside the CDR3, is DTGVSQNPRHKITKRGQNVTFRCDPISEHNRLYWYRQTLGQGPEFLTYFQNEAQLEKSRLLSDRFSAERPKGSFSTLEIQRTEQGDSAMYLCASSLGLGRKVVGDTQYFGPGTRLTVL.

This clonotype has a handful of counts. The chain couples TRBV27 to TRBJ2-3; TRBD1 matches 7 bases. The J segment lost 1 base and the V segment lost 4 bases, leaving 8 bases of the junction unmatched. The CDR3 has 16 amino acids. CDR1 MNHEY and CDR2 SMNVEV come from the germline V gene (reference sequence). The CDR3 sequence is CASSSGTAWRTDTQYF. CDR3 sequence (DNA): TGTGCCAGCAGTTCGGGGACAGCCTGGCGCACAGATACGCAGTATTTT.

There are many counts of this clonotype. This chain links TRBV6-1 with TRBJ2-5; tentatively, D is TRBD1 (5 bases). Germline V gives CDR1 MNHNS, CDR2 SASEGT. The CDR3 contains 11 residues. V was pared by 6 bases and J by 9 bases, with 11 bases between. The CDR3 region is CASSTGHPQYF. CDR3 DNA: TGTGCCAGCAGCACAGGACATCCCCAGTACTTC.

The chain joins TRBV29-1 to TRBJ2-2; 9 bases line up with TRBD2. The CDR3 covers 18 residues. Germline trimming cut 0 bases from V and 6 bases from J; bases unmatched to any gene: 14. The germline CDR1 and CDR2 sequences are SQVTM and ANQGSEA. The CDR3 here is CSVEESTAGGSGAGELFF. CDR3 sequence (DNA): TGCAGCGTTGAAGAGAGCACAGCGGGGGGCTCGGGGGCCGGGGAGCTGTTTTTT.

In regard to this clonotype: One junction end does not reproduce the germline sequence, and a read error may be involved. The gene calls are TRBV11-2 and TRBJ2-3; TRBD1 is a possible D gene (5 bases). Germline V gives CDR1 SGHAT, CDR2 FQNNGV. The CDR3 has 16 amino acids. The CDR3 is CASSQVPDSGTDAQYF. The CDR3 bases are TGTGCCAGCAGCCAAGTCCCTGACAGTGGCACAGATGCGCAGTATTTT.

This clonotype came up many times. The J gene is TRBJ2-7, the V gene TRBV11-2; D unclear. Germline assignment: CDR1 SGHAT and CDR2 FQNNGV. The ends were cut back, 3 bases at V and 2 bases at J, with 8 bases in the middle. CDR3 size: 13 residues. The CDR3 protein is CASSFSRTYEQYF. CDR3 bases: TGTGCCAGCAGCTTCTCCCGGACCTACGAGCAGTACTTC. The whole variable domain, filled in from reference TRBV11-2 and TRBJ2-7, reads EAGVAQSPRYKIIEKRQSVAFWCNPISGHATLYWYQQILGQGPKLLIQFQNNGVVDDSQLPKDRFSAERLKGVDSTLKIQPAKLEDSAVYLCASSFSRTYEQYFGPGTRLTVT.

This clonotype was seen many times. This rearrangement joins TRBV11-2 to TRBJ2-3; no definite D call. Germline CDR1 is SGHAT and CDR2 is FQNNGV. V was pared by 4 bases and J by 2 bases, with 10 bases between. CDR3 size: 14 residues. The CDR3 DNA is TGTGCCAGCAGCTCGTGGGCTGACACAGATACGCAGTATTTT. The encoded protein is CASSSWADTDTQYF.

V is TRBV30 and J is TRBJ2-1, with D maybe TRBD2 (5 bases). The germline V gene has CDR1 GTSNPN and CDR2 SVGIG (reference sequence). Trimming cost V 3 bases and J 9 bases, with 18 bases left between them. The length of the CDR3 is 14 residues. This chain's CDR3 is CAWREINGMGEQFF. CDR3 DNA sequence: TGTGCCTGGAGGGAAATTAACGGGATGGGTGAGCAGTTCTTC.

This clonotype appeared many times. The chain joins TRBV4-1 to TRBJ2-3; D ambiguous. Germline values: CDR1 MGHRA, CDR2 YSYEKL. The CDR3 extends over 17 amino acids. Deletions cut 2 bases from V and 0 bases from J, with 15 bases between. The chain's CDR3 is CASSQSPSAPSTDTQYF. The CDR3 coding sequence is TGCGCCAGCAGCCAAAGTCCCAGCGCCCCTAGCACAGATACGCAGTATTTT.

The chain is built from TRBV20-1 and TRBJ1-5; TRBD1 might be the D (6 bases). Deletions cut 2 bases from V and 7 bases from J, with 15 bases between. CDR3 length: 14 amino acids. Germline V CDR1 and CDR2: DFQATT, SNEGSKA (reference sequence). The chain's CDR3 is CSARSPGTTQPQHF. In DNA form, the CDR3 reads TGCAGTGCTAGATCGCCCGGGACAACCCAGCCCCAGCATTTT.

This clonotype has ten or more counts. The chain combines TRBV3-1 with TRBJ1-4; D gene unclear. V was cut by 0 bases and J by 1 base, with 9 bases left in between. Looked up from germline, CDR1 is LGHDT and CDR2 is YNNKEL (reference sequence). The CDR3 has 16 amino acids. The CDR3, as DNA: TGTGCCAGCAGCCAAGAGACTCGGAGAACTAATGAAAAACTGTTTTTT. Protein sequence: CASSQETRRTNEKLFF.

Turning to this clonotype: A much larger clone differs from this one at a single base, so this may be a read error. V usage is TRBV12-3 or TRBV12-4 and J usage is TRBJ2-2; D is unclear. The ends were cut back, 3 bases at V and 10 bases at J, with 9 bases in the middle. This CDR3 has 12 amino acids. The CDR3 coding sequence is TGTGCCAGCAGTTTTGAACCGACGGAGCTGTTTTTT. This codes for CASSFEPTELFF.

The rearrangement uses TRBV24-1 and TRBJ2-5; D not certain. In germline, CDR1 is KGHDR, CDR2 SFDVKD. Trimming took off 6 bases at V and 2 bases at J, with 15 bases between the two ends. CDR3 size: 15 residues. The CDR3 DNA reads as TGTGCCACCAGTCAAGACGGTGATCCACAAGAGACCCAGTACTTC. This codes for CATSQDGDPQETQYF.

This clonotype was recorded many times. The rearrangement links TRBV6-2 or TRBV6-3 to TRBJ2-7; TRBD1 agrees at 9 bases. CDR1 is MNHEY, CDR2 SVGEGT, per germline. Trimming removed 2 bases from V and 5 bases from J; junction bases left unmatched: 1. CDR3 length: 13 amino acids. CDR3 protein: CASSYGTGNEQYF. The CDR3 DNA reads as TGTGCCAGCAGTTACGGGACAGGGAACGAGCAGTACTTC.

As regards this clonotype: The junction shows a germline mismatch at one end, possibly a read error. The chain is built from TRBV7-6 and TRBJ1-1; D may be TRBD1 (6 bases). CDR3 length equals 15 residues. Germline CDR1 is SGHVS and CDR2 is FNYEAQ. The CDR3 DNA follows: TGTGCCAGCAGCTTAGCAAGGGGGGCGAACACTGGAGCTTTCTTT. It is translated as CASSLARGANTGAFF.

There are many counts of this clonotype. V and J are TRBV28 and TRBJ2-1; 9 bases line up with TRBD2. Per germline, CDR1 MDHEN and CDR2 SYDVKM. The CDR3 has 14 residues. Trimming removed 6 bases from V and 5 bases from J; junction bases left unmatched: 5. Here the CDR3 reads CASSRTSVHNEQFF. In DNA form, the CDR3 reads TGTGCCAGCAGCCGGACTAGCGTCCACAATGAGCAGTTCTTC.

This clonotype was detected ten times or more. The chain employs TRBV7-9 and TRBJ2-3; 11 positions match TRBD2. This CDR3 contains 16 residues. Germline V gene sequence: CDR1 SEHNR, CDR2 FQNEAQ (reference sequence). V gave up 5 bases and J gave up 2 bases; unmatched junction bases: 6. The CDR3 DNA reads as TGTGCCAGCAGCACCCCGACTAGCGGGGTCACAGATACGCAGTATTTT. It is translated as CASSTPTSGVTDTQYF.

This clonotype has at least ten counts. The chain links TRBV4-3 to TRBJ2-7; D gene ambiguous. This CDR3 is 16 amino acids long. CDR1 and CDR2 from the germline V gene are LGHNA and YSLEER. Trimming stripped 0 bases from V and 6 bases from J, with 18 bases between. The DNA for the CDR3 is TGCGCCAGCAGCCAAGACTATAGCCTCGCGAATGCCGAGCAGTACTTC. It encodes CASSQDYSLANAEQYF.

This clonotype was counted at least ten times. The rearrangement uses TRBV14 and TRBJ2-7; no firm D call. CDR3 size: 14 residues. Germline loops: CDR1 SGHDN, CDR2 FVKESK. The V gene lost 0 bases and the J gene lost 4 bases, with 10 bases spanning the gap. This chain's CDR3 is CASSQDTGPYEQYF. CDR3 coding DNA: TGTGCCAGCAGCCAAGATACGGGCCCTTACGAGCAGTACTTC.

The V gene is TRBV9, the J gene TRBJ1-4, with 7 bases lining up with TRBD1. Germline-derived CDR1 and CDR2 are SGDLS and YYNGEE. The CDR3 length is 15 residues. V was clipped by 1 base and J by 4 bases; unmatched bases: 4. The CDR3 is CASSVWDSDNEKLFF. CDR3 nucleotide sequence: TGTGCCAGCAGCGTATGGGACAGCGATAATGAAAAACTGTTTTTT.

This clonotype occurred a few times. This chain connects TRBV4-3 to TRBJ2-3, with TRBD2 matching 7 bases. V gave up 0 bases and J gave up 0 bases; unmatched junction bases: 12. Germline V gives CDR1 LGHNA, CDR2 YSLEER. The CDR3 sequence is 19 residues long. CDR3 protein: CASSQDSWEGLGSTDTQYF. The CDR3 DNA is TGCGCCAGCAGCCAAGATTCGTGGGAGGGCCTAGGAAGCACAGATACGCAGTATTTT.